Detailed here is one T cell receptor (beta chain). This record belongs to a study of blood T cell repertoires in COVID-19. Study background: COVID-19 samples collected from the United States, Italy and Spain covered acute and convalescent phases.

Profiled with immunoSEQ multiplex PCR; TCRdb holds only in-frame clones, not every one. Of approximately 330,000 clones listed, about 86% are singletons. V lost 1 base to trimming and J lost 2 bases; unmatched junction nucleotides: 3. CDR1 is LGHNA, CDR2 YNFKEQ, per germline. The CDR3 is 16 amino acids. Individuals aged about 18 to 89 years were recruited from 24 US areas. Participant-reported clinical history was the basis for cohort assignment. The sequence was collected from a woman aged 40 to 50 with acute COVID-19. The sequenced material came from PBMCs or T cells enriched from blood (not recorded which). The chain uses TRBV4-2 and TRBJ2-1, with 9 bases lining up with TRBD1. CDR3 region: CASSQAGQGTYNEQFF. CDR3 bases: TGTGCCAGCAGCCAAGCCGGACAGGGGACCTACAATGAGCAGTTCTTC.